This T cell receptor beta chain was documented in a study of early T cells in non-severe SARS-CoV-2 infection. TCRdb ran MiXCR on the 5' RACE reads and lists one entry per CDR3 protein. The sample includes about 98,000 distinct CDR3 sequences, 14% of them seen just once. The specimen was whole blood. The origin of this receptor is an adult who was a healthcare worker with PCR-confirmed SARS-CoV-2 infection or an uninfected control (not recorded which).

DNA for the CDR3: TGTGCCAGCAGCTTCATAGCAGAAAATGCGGGAGGGCTCCGGGAGCTGTTTTTT. Encoded protein: CASSFIAENAGGLRELFF. J is TRBJ2-2 and V is TRBV7-8; 9 bases match TRBD2. In germline, CDR1 is SGHVS, CDR2 FQNEAQ. This CDR3 is 18 amino acids long. V was clipped by 3 bases and J by 9 bases; unmatched bases: 17. Drawing the rest from reference TRBV7-8 and TRBJ2-2, the complete variable domain is GAGVSQSPRYKVAKRGQDVALRCDPISGHVSLFWYQQALGQGPEFLTYFQNEAQLDKSGLPSDRFFAERPEGSVSTLKIQRTQQEDSAVYLCASSFIAENAGGLRELFFGEGSRLTVL.